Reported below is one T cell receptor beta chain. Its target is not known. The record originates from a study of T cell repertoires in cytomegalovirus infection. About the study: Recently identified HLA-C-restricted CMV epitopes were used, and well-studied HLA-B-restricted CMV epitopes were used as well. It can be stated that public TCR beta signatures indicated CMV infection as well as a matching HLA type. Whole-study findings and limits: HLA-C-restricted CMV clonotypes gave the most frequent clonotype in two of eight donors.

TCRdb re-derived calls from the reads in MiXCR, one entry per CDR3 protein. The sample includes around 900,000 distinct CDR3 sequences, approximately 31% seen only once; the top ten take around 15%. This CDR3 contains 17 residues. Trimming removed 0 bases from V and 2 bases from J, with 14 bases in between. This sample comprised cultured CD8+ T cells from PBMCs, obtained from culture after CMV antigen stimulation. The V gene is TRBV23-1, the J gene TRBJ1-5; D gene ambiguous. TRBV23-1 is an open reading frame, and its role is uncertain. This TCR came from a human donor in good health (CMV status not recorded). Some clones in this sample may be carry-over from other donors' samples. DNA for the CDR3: TGCGCCAGCAGTCAATCGAAAAAGGTGGTCGGCAATCAGCCCCAGCATTTT. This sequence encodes CASSQSKKVVGNQPQHF.